This T cell receptor beta chain was obtained from a study of blood T cell repertoires in COVID-19. The assay was immunoSEQ multiplex PCR, and TCRdb's table has in-frame clones only and misses some. The sample consists of over 15,000 clones, about 80% of them appearing once. The CDR3 is 15 residues long. V lost 3 bases and J lost 0; bases outside the gene matches: 3. Germline V gene data show CDR1 as MGHRA and CDR2 as YSYEKL. The sample comprised peripheral blood. J is TRBJ2-7 and V is TRBV4-1; 9 bases match TRBD2. The receptor was isolated from a man between 65 and 85 years old with active or convalescent COVID-19. The CDR3 reads CASSQTSGSSYEQYF. The CDR3 DNA reads TGCGCCAGCAGCCAGACTAGCGGCTCCTCCTACGAGCAGTACTTC.